The TCR beta chain under discussion was sequenced for a study of OX40 agonist ivuxolimab in advanced cancers. Study details: The study treated patients with ivuxolimab, an agonistic anti-OX40 (CD134) antibody.

Study-wide findings and caveats: Among the lowest peripheral clonal expansion occurred in 0.1-3.0 mg/kg partial responders. The expanded peripheral T cells' antigen specificity was not determined.

Prior autoimmune disease or systemic immunosuppression barred patients. Sequencing was performed with immunoSEQ multiplex PCR; in TCRdb, only in-frame clones are kept and a portion is missing. The repertoire holds about 77,000 clones, with more than 75% as singletons. This clone was seen once. The antigen remains undetermined. Sample: CD4+ or CD8+ T cells sorted from blood, taken in a trial of the OX40 agonist ivuxolimab. The TCR comes from an adult with an advanced solid tumor such as melanoma, head and neck, liver or kidney cancer.

As DNA, the CDR3 is TGTGCCAGCAGCCCCTGGACAGGGAATGAAAAACTGTTTTTT. Translation: CASSPWTGNEKLFF. The chain recombines TRBV7-2 with TRBJ1-4, with 8 bases lining up with TRBD1. CDR1 is SGHTA and CDR2 is FQGNSA in the germline V gene. The CDR3 is made up of 14 amino acids. Trimming took 5 bases from V and 5 from J; bases not matched to a gene: 4.